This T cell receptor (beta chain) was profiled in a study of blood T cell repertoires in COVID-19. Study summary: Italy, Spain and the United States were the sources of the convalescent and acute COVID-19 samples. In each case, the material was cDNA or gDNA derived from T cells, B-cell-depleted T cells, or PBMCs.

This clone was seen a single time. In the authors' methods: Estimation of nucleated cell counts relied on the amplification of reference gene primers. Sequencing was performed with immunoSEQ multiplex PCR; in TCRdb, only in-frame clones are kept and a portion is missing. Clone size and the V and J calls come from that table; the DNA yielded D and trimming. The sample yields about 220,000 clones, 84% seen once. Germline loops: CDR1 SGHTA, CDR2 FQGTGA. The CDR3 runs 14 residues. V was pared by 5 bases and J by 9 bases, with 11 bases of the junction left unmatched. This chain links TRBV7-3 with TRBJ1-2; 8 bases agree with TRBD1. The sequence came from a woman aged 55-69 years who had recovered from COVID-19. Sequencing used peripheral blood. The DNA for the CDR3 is TGTGCCAGCAGCCCGCCGCGACAGGGGAGAAGCTACACCTTC. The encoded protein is CASSPPRQGRSYTF.